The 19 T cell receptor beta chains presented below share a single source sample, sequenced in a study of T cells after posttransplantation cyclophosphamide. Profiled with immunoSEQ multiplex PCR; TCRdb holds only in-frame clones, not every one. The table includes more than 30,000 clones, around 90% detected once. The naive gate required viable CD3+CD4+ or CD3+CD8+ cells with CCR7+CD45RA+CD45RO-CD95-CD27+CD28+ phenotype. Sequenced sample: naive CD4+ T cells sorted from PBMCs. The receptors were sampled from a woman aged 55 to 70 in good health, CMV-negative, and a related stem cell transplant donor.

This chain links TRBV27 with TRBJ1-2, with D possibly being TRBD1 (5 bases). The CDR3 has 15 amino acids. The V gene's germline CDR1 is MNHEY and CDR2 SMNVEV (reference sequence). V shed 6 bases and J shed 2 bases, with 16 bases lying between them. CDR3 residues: CASSTTGRGNYGYTF. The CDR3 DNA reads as TGTGCCAGCAGCACTACAGGAAGGGGCAACTATGGCTACACCTTC.

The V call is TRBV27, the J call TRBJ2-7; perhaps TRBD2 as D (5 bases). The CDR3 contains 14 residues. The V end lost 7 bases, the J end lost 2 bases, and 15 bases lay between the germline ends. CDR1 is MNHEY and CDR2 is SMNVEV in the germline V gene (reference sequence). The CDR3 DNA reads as TGTGCCAGCACCAATCGGCGGGCCCCCTACGAGCAGTACTTC. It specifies CASTNRRAPYEQYF.

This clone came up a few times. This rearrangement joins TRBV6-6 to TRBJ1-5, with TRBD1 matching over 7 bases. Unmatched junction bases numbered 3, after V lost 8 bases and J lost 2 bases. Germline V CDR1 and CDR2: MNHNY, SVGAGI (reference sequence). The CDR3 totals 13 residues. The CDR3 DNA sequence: TGTGCCAGCGCAGGGACAGGCAATCAGCCCCAGCATTTT. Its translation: CASAGTGNQPQHF.

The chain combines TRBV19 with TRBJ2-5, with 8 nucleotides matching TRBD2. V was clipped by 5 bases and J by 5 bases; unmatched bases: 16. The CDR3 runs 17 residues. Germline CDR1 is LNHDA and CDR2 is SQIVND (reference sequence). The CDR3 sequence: CASSFRGTSGAAETQYF. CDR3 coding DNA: TGTGCCAGTAGTTTCAGGGGAACTAGCGGAGCGGCGGAGACCCAGTACTTC.

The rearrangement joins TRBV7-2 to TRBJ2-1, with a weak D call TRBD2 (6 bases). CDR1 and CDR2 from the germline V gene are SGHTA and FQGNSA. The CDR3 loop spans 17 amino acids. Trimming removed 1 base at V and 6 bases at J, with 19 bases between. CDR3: CASSLELAGRKSNEQFF. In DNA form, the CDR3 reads TGTGCCAGCAGCTTAGAGTTGGCGGGAAGGAAATCCAATGAGCAGTTCTTC.

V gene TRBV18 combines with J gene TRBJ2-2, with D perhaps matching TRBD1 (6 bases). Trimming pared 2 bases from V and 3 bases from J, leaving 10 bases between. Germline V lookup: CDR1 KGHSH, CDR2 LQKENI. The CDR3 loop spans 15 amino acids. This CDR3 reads CASSPRAGDTGELFF. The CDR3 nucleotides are TGTGCCAGCTCACCAAGGGCAGGGGACACCGGGGAGCTGTTTTTT.

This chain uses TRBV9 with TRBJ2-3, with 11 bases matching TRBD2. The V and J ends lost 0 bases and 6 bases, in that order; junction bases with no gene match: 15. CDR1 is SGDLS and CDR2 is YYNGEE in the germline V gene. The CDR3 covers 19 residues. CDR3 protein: CASSVGVSGGARVRDTQYF. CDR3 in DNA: TGTGCCAGCAGCGTAGGAGTTAGCGGGGGGGCAAGGGTAAGGGATACGCAGTATTTT.

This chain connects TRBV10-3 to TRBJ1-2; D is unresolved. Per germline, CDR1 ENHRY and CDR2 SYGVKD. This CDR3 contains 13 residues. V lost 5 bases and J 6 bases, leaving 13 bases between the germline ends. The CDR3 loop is CAISKTGLDGYTF. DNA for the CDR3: TGTGCCATCAGTAAGACCGGACTGGATGGCTACACCTTC.

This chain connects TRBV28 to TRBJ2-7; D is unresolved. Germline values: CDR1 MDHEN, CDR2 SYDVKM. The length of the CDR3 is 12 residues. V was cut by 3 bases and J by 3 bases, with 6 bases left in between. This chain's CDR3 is CASSFSLYEQYF. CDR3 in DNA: TGTGCCAGCAGTTTTTCCCTCTACGAGCAGTACTTC.

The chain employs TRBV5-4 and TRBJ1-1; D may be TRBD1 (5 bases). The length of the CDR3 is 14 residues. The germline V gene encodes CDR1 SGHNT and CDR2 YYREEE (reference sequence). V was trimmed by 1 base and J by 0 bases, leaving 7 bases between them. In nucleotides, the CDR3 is TGTGCCAGCAGCTTGTGGGGCCTGAACACTGAAGCTTTCTTT. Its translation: CASSLWGLNTEAFF.

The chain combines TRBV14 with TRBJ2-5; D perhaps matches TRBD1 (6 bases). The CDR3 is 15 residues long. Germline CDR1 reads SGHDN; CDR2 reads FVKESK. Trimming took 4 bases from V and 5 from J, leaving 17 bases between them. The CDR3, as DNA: TGTGCCAGCAGCCTCTCCTCAGGGGAGTGGGAGACCCAGTACTTC. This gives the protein CASSLSSGEWETQYF. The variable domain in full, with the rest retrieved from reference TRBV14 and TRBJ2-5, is EAGVTQFPSHSVIEKGQTVTLRCDPISGHDNLYWYRRVMGKEIKFLLHFVKESKQDESGMPNNRFLAERTGGTYSTLKVQPAELEDSGVYFCASSLSSGEWETQYFGPGTRLLVL.

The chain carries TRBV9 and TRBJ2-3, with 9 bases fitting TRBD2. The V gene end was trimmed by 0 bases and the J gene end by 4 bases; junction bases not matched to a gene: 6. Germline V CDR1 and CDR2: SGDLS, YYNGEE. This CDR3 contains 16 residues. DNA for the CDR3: TGTGCCAGCAGCGTAGATTCTAGCGGGATGGCAGATACGCAGTATTTT. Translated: CASSVDSSGMADTQYF.

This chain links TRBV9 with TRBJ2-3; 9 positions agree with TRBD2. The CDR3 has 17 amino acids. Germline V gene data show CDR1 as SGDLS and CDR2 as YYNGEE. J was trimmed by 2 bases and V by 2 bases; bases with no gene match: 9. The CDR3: CASSVLTSGGNTDTQYF. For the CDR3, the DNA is TGTGCCAGCAGCGTCCTCACAAGCGGGGGGAACACAGATACGCAGTATTTT.

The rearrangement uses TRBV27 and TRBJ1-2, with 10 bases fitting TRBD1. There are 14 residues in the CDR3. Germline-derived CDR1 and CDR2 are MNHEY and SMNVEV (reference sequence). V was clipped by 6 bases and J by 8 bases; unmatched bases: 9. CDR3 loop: CASRGGQGVIGYTF. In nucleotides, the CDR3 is TGTGCCAGCAGGGGAGGACAGGGGGTGATCGGCTACACCTTC.

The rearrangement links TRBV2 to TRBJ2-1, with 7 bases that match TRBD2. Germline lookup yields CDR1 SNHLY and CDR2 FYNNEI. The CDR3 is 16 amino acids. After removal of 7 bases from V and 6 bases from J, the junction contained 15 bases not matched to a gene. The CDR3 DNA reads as TGTGCCAGCAATTTGCGGCCGACAAGGGAGGGCAATGAGCAGTTCTTC. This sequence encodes CASNLRPTREGNEQFF. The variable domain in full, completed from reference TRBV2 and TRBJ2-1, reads EPEVTQTPSHQVTQMGQEVILRCVPISNHLYFYWYRQILGQKVEFLVSFYNNEISEKSEIFDDQFSVERPDGSNFTLKIRSTKLEDSAMYFCASNLRPTREGNEQFFGPGTRLTVL.

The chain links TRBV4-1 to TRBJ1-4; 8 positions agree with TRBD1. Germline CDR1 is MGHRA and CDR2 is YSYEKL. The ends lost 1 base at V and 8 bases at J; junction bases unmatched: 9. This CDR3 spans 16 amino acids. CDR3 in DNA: TGCGCCAGCAGCCAAGGGCGACAGGGGCAAAGAGAAAAACTGTTTTTT. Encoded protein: CASSQGRQGQREKLFF.

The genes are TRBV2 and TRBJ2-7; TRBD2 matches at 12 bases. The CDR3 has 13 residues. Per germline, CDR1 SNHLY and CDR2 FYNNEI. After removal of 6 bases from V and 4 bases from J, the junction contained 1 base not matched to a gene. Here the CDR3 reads CASRLAGGYEQYF. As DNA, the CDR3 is TGTGCCAGCAGACTAGCGGGAGGATACGAGCAGTACTTC.

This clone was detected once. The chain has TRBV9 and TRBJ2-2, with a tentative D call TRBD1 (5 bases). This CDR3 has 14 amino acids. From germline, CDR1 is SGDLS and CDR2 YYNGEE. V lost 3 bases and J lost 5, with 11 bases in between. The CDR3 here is CASSGAQVTGELFF. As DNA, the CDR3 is TGTGCCAGCAGCGGAGCACAGGTGACCGGGGAGCTGTTTTTT.

The CDR3 region has the DNA TGTGCCAGCTCCCGGCCCGCGGGAGGGCCTCACGAGCAGTACTTC. It specifies CASSRPAGGPHEQYF. J is TRBJ2-7 and V is TRBV18; TRBD2 aligns across 9 bases. J was trimmed by 5 bases and V by 6 bases; bases with no gene match: 11. Germline-derived CDR1 and CDR2 are KGHSH and LQKENI. There are 15 residues in the CDR3.